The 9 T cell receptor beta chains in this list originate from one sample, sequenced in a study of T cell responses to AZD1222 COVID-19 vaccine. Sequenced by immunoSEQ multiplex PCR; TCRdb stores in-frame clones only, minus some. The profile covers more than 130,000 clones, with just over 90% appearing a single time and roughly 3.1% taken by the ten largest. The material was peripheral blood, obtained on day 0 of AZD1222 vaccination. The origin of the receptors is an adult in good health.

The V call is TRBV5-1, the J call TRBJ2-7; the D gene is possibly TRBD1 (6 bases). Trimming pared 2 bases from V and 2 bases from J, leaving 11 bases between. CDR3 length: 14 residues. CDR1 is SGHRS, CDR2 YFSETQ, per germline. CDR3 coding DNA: TGCGCCAGCAGCTTCATCGACAGGCCCTACGAGCAGTACTTC. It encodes CASSFIDRPYEQYF.

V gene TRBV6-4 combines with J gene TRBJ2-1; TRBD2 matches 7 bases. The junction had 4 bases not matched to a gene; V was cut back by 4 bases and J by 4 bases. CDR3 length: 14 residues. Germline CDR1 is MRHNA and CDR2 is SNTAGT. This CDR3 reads CASSGTGGYNEQFF. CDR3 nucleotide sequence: TGTGCCAGCAGTGGGACGGGGGGATACAATGAGCAGTTCTTC.

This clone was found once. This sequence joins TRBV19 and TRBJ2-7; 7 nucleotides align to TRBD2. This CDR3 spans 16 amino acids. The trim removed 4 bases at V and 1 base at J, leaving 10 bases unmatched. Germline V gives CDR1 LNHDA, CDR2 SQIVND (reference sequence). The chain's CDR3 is CASSKRAGLTSYEQYF. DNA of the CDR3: TGTGCCAGTAGTAAACGAGCGGGACTAACATCCTACGAGCAGTACTTC.

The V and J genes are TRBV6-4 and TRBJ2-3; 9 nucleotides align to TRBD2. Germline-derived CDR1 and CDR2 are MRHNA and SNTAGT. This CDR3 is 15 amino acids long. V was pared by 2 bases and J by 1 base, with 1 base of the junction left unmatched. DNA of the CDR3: TGTGCCAGCAGTGACGAGCGGGGGGGCACAGATACGCAGTATTTT. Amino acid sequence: CASSDERGGTDTQYF.

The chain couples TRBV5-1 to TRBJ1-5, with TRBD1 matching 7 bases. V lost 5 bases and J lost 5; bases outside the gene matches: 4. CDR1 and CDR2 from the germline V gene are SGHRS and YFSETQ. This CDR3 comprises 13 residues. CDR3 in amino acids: CASRKGADQPQHF. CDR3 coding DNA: TGCGCCAGCAGAAAGGGGGCGGATCAGCCCCAGCATTTT.

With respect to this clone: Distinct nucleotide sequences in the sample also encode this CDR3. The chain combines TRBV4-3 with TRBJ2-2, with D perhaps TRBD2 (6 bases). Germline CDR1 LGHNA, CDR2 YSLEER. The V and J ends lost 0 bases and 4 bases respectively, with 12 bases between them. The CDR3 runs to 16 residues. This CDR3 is CASSQDIAERTGELFF. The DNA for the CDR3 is TGCGCCAGCAGCCAAGATATAGCGGAGCGCACCGGGGAGCTGTTTTTT.

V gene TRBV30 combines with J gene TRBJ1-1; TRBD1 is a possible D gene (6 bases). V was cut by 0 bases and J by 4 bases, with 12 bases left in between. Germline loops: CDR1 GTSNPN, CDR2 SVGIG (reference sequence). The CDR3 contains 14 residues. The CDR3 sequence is CAWSVRQGTTEAFF. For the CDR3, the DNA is TGTGCCTGGAGTGTACGTCAGGGGACCACTGAAGCTTTCTTT.

The CDR3, as DNA: TGTGCCAGCTCGTTCCCGGGACTACCTCTGAGCCTTCAAGAGACCCAGTACTTC. Its translation: CASSFPGLPLSLQETQYF. The gene calls are TRBV18 and TRBJ2-5; TRBD2 agrees at 7 bases. Trimming at V came to 6 bases and at J to 2 bases, leaving 18 bases not matched to a gene. Germline V gene lookup returns CDR1 KGHSH and CDR2 LQKENI. The CDR3 runs to 18 residues.

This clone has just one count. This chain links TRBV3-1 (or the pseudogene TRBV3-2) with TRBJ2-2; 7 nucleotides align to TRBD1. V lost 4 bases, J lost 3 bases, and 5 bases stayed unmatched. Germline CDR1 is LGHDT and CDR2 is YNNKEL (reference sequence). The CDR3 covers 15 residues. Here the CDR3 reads CASSPTGPDTGELFF. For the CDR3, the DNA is TGTGCCAGCAGCCCGACAGGGCCTGACACCGGGGAGCTGTTTTTT.